These 32 T cell receptor beta chains were sequenced from one sample in a study of blood T cell dynamics during melanoma immunotherapy. Measured with immunoSEQ multiplex PCR; TCRdb has only the in-frame clones, and not every one. This sample carries approximately 13,000 clones, about nine tenths of them seen once, and the ten largest clones take about 6%. Noted time point: pre-treatment baseline. This specimen was blood, taken from a patient treated with checkpoint blockade. These TCRs come from a human donor with melanoma.

The gene calls are TRBV5-5 and TRBJ2-1; tentative D call: TRBD1 (5 bases). Trimming took 0 bases from V and 5 from J, leaving 6 bases between them. Germline values: CDR1 SGHKS, CDR2 YYEKEE (reference sequence). The CDR3 extends over 13 amino acids. The CDR3 DNA reads as TGTGCCAGCAGCTTGGTGGACAACAATGAGCAGTTCTTC. Translation: CASSLVDNNEQFF.

This sequence joins TRBV7-2 and TRBJ1-3; 9 bases agree with TRBD1. V dropped 5 bases and J dropped 3; count of bases not matched to a gene: 8. Germline V CDR1 and CDR2: SGHTA, FQGNSA. The CDR3 contains 16 residues. Here the CDR3 reads CASSPQGTGHGNTIYF. For the CDR3, the DNA is TGTGCCAGCAGCCCCCAAGGGACAGGGCATGGAAACACCATATATTTT.

This sequence joins TRBV5-4 and TRBJ2-5, with D hard to call. This CDR3 is 15 amino acids long. Looked up from germline, CDR1 is SGHNT and CDR2 is YYREEE (reference sequence). Trimming stripped 1 base from V and 2 bases from J, with 12 bases between. CDR3 DNA sequence: TGTGCCAGCAGCTTGAGAACGGGCCAACAAGAGACCCAGTACTTC. This translates into CASSLRTGQQETQYF. The full variable domain, completed using reference TRBV5-4 and TRBJ2-5, is ETGVTQSPTHLIKTRGQQVTLRCSSQSGHNTVSWYQQALGQGPQFIFQYYREEENGRGNFPPRFSGLQFPNYSSELNVNALELDDSALYLCASSLRTGQQETQYFGPGTRLLVL.

The chain couples TRBV7-6 to TRBJ2-2, with 8 bases matching TRBD2. The germline gives CDR1 SGHVS, CDR2 FNYEAQ. The CDR3 runs 17 residues. V lost 5 bases, J lost 2 bases, and 10 bases stayed unmatched. DNA of the CDR3: TGTGCCAGCAGCCCACTGGGCGGGGGGAGTAACACCGGGGAGCTGTTTTTT. The encoded protein is CASSPLGGGSNTGELFF.

The chain is built from TRBV19 and TRBJ2-2; weak D call: TRBD2 (6 bases). V shed 9 bases and J shed 4 bases, with 21 bases lying between them. Germline CDR1 and CDR2: LNHDA and SQIVND (reference sequence). The CDR3 consists of 16 residues. CDR3: CASLGGRTESTGELFF. The CDR3 nucleotides read TGTGCCAGCCTGGGAGGACGAACTGAGAGCACCGGGGAGCTGTTTTTT.

J is TRBJ1-2 and V is TRBV11-2; TRBD1 agrees at 8 bases. The CDR3 spans 14 residues. Germline V gives CDR1 SGHAT, CDR2 FQNNGV. After removal of 0 bases from V and 8 bases from J, the junction contained 5 bases not matched to a gene. The CDR3 reads CASSLDQGAGGYTF. The CDR3 region has the DNA TGTGCCAGCAGCTTAGATCAGGGGGCAGGAGGCTACACCTTC.

The chain carries TRBV19 and TRBJ2-7; the match to TRBD1 covers 7 bases. The CDR3 runs to 18 residues. The V and J ends lost 4 bases and 2 bases, in that order; junction bases with no gene match: 17. Germline V gene lookup returns CDR1 LNHDA and CDR2 SQIVND (reference sequence). The CDR3 nucleotides are TGTGCCAGTAGTAGCGACCTGACAGGGTTTGGGTCTCCCTACGAGCAGTACTTC. It translates to CASSSDLTGFGSPYEQYF.

V gene TRBV9 combines with J gene TRBJ2-3; no reliable D call. This CDR3 spans 14 amino acids. Germline CDR1 and CDR2: SGDLS and YYNGEE. V gave up 4 bases and J gave up 0 bases, with 9 bases separating them. The CDR3 region is CASSPSTSTDTQYF. The DNA for the CDR3 is TGTGCCAGCAGCCCGAGTACTAGCACAGATACGCAGTATTTT.

This clone has a handful of counts. The chain combines TRBV2 with TRBJ2-7, with D unclear. The CDR3 loop spans 11 amino acids. Trimming pared 7 bases from V and 3 bases from J, leaving 7 bases between. From germline, CDR1 is SNHLY and CDR2 FYNNEI. The CDR3 sequence is CASTPNYEQYF. The CDR3 coding sequence is TGTGCCAGCACCCCGAACTACGAGCAGTACTTC.

The CDR3 reads CASSPAGQGVSQPQHF. CDR3 DNA: TGTGCCAGCAGCCCCGCCGGACAGGGGGTAAGTCAGCCCCAGCATTTT. J is TRBJ1-5 and V is TRBV7-2, with 10 bases aligning to TRBD1. Trimming at V came to 5 bases and at J to 6 bases, leaving 10 bases not matched to a gene. The CDR3 has 16 amino acids. Looked up from germline, CDR1 is SGHTA and CDR2 is FQGNSA.

The chain couples TRBV11-1 to TRBJ1-1, with 10 bases lining up with TRBD1. The V gene's germline CDR1 is SGHAT and CDR2 FQDESV (reference sequence). This CDR3 comprises 15 residues. Losses at the gene ends were 5 bases for V and 4 bases for J; bases not matched to a gene: 7. The CDR3 DNA reads TGTGCCAGCAGCCCAGGGACAGGGGTGGGCACTGAAGCTTTCTTT. Its translation: CASSPGTGVGTEAFF.

The chain has TRBV30 and TRBJ1-4; no definite D call. The CDR3 extends over 14 amino acids. V dropped 3 bases and J dropped 2 bases, with 10 bases sitting between them. Per the germline V gene, CDR1 is GTSNPN and CDR2 is SVGIG (reference sequence). In DNA form, the CDR3 reads TGTGCCTGGAGCCCTGGGATCACTAATGAAAAACTGTTTTTT. Its protein is CAWSPGITNEKLFF.

The J gene is TRBJ1-5, the V gene TRBV25-1; D is ambiguous. The CDR3 totals 13 residues. Germline lookup yields CDR1 MGHDK and CDR2 SYGVNS. Trimming pared 2 bases from V and 7 bases from J, leaving 9 bases between. Here the CDR3 DNA reads TGTGCCAGCAGTGAAGTAGGTCGCCAGCCCCAGCATTTT. This codes for CASSEVGRQPQHF.

This chain joins TRBV5-1 and TRBJ2-2, with TRBD2 matching 14 bases. Looked up from germline, CDR1 is SGHRS and CDR2 is YFSETQ. The ends lost 4 bases at V and 5 bases at J; junction bases unmatched: 4. The CDR3 length is 16 residues. This chain's CDR3 is CASSRGLAGGTGELFF. Written as DNA, the CDR3 is TGCGCCAGCAGCCGAGGACTAGCGGGGGGAACCGGGGAGCTGTTTTTT.

This rearrangement joins TRBV7-2 to TRBJ1-2; TRBD1 matches 9 bases. CDR1 and CDR2 (germline): SGHTA, FQGNSA. The CDR3 has 14 residues. After removal of 1 base from V and 6 bases from J, the junction contained 3 bases not matched to a gene. The CDR3 region has the DNA TGTGCCAGCAGCTTAGGACAGGGGGTGGATGGCTACACCTTC. It codes for CASSLGQGVDGYTF.

The chain is built from TRBV6-1 and TRBJ1-5; 7 positions agree with TRBD1. The CDR3 contains 13 residues. Germline assignment: CDR1 MNHNS and CDR2 SASEGT. V gave up 11 bases and J gave up 4 bases; unmatched junction bases: 8. The CDR3 loop reads CASSTGTNQPQHF. The CDR3 DNA follows: TGTGCCTCTTCGACAGGGACTAATCAGCCCCAGCATTTT.

The CDR3 here is CASSLRGGFDTEAFF. The CDR3 DNA reads TGTGCCAGCAGCTTAAGAGGGGGGTTCGACACTGAAGCTTTCTTT. The J gene is TRBJ1-1, the V gene TRBV7-9; maybe TRBD1 (6 bases). The CDR3 is 15 amino acids. The V gene's germline CDR1 is SEHNR and CDR2 FQNEAQ (reference sequence). The V gene lost 2 bases and the J gene lost 3 bases, with 13 bases spanning the gap.

This clone was found a few times. The CDR3: CASSSGLAASTDTQYF. The DNA for the CDR3 is TGCGCCAGCAGCTCGGGACTAGCGGCGAGCACAGATACGCAGTATTTT. V gene TRBV5-1 combines with J gene TRBJ2-3; 11 bases align to TRBD2. Germline values: CDR1 SGHRS, CDR2 YFSETQ. This CDR3 is 16 amino acids long. Trimming at V came to 3 bases and at J to 0 bases, leaving 3 bases not matched to a gene.

Only one count was recorded for this clone. V gene TRBV5-1 combines with J gene TRBJ2-5; D gene ambiguous. With 4 bases removed from V and 2 bases from J, the gap between germline ends came to 3 bases. Germline V gives CDR1 SGHRS, CDR2 YFSETQ. The CDR3 contains 11 residues. The DNA for the CDR3 is TGCGCCAGCAGCATACAAGAGACCCAGTACTTC. Translation: CASSIQETQYF.

J is TRBJ1-2 and V is TRBV19, with TRBD1 matching 8 bases. V shed 3 bases, J shed 6 bases, and the junction held 6 bases outside the gene matches. CDR3 length: 14 amino acids. In germline, CDR1 is LNHDA, CDR2 SQIVND (reference sequence). The CDR3 DNA is TGTGCCAGTAGTATTCCGGGACAGGAGAATGGCTACACCTTC. Protein: CASSIPGQENGYTF.

The V gene is TRBV29-1, the J gene TRBJ2-3, with 12 bases matching TRBD1. In germline, CDR1 is SQVTM, CDR2 ANQGSEA. The J segment lost 1 base and the V segment lost 7 bases, leaving 3 bases of the junction unmatched. The CDR3 totals 14 residues. The DNA of the CDR3 is TGCAGCGGGGGGACAGGGGGCGGCACAGATACGCAGTATTTT. Protein: CSGGTGGGTDTQYF.

The chain is built from TRBV7-2 and TRBJ2-3; 10 bases fit TRBD1. The CDR3 sequence is 16 residues long. Germline V CDR1 and CDR2: SGHTA, FQGNSA. With 5 bases clipped from V and 2 bases from J, the junction kept 7 bases outside the gene matches. The CDR3 DNA reads as TGTGCCAGCAGCCCACGGGACAGGGGTTCCACAGATACGCAGTATTTT. It translates to CASSPRDRGSTDTQYF.

The DNA of the CDR3 is TGTGCCAGCAGCTTAATAGGGACGGAGCAGTACTTC. This translates into CASSLIGTEQYF. The chain is built from TRBV7-2 and TRBJ2-5; either TRBD1 or TRBD2 may supply D (5 bases each). This CDR3 comprises 12 residues. The germline V and J ends were trimmed by 2 bases and 11 bases, with 12 bases remaining between them. CDR1 is SGHTA and CDR2 is FQGNSA in the germline V gene.

For the CDR3, the DNA is TGTGCCAGCAGCTTGCTTGGGACTAGCGGGGGTTTTGGAGATACGCAGTATTTT. Its protein is CASSLLGTSGGFGDTQYF. V gene TRBV7-3 combines with J gene TRBJ2-3; 14 bases match TRBD2. This CDR3 region has 18 residues. The V and J ends lost 3 bases and 5 bases, in that order; junction bases with no gene match: 10. The V gene's germline CDR1 is SGHTA and CDR2 FQGTGA.

The chain links TRBV6-5 to TRBJ1-2; D is perhaps TRBD1 (5 bases). The V end was cut by 2 bases, the J end by 0 bases, with 7 bases between. Germline V CDR1 and CDR2: MNHEY, SVGAGI. The CDR3 consists of 14 residues. CDR3 residues: CASSYGAANYGYTF. CDR3 bases: TGTGCCAGCAGTTACGGGGCGGCTAACTATGGCTACACCTTC.

This CDR3 is CATSREVGELFF. CDR3 DNA: TGTGCCACCAGCAGAGAAGTCGGGGAGCTGTTTTTT. The gene calls are TRBV15 and TRBJ2-2; D remains unclear. CDR3 length equals 12 residues. The germline V and J ends were trimmed by 0 bases and 7 bases, with 3 bases remaining between them. Germline loops: CDR1 LNHNV, CDR2 YYDKDF (reference sequence).

The chain is built from TRBV6-1 and TRBJ1-3; no reliable D call. The V gene's germline CDR1 is MNHNS and CDR2 SASEGT. The CDR3 has 16 amino acids. Trimming cost V 2 bases and J 9 bases, with 20 bases left between them. The CDR3 sequence: CASSEKGRLGIGTIYF. In DNA form, the CDR3 reads TGTGCCAGCAGTGAAAAGGGCAGGCTAGGAATAGGCACCATATATTTT.

The chain employs TRBV4-1 and TRBJ1-1, with TRBD1 as a possible D gene (5 bases). Per germline, CDR1 MGHRA and CDR2 YSYEKL. V was trimmed by 4 bases and J by 0 bases, leaving 9 bases between them. This CDR3 has 14 amino acids. The CDR3 nucleotides read TGCGCCAGCAGCCTGACAGCTATGAACACTGAAGCTTTCTTT. This gives the protein CASSLTAMNTEAFF.

The sample holds one count of this clone. This chain links TRBV2 with TRBJ1-4, with no clear D. There are 14 residues in the CDR3. V was cut by 7 bases and J by 5 bases, with 14 bases left in between. Germline CDR1 SNHLY, CDR2 FYNNEI. CDR3 DNA sequence: TGTGCCAGCAAGGGTGACACCCACAATGAAAAACTGTTTTTT. It codes for CASKGDTHNEKLFF.

Concerning this clone: At the DNA level, this CDR3 is encoded by other sequences in the same sample as well. This chain links TRBV7-9 with TRBJ1-2; TRBD1 matches at 8 bases. The CDR3 extends over 15 amino acids. Germline lookup yields CDR1 SEHNR and CDR2 FQNEAQ (reference sequence). Losses at the gene ends were 5 bases for V and 1 base for J; bases not matched to a gene: 6. CDR3 sequence reads: CASSPRTGGNYGYTF. CDR3 nucleotides: TGTGCCAGCAGCCCTCGAACAGGGGGTAACTATGGCTACACCTTC.

J is TRBJ1-5 and V is TRBV7-6; a possible D gene is TRBD1 (6 bases). Per germline, CDR1 SGHVS and CDR2 FNYEAQ. The CDR3 length is 16 residues. Between the trimmed V and J ends, which lost 1 base and 6 bases, there was a span of 16 bases. CDR3 coding DNA: TGTGCCAGCAGCTTAGGGATGGGGGGCGGCGGTCAGCCCCAGCATTTT. This translates into CASSLGMGGGGQPQHF. The full variable domain, its missing parts supplied by reference TRBV7-6 and TRBJ1-5, is GAGVSQSPRYKVTKRGQDVALRCDPISGHVSLYWYRQALGQGPEFLTYFNYEAQQDKSGLPNDRFSAERPEGSISTLTIQRTEQRDSAMYRCASSLGMGGGGQPQHFGDGTRLSIL.

There are a few counts of this clone. CDR3 coding DNA: TGTGCCAGCAGCTTAGGGGGGACAGCCAATTCACCCCTCCACTTT. Translated, it gives CASSLGGTANSPLHF. The V gene is TRBV7-2, the J gene TRBJ1-6, with TRBD1 matching over 7 bases. V shed 1 base and J 7 bases; nucleotides not matched to a gene: 4. CDR1 and CDR2 from the germline V gene are SGHTA and FQGNSA. The CDR3 sequence is 15 residues long.